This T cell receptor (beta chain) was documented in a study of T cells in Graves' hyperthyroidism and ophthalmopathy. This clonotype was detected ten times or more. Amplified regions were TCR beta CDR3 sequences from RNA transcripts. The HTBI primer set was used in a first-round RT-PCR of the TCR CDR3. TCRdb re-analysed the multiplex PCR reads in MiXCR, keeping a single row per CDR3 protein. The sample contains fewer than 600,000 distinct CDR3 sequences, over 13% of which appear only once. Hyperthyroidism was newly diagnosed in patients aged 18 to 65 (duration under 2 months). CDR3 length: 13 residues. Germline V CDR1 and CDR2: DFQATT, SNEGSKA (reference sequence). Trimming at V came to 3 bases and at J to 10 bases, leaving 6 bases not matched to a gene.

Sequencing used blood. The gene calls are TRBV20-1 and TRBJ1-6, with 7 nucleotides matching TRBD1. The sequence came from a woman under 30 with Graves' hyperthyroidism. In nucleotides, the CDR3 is TGCAGTGCTAGCCCCCAGGGGGAATCACCCCTCCACTTT. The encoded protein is CSASPQGESPLHF.